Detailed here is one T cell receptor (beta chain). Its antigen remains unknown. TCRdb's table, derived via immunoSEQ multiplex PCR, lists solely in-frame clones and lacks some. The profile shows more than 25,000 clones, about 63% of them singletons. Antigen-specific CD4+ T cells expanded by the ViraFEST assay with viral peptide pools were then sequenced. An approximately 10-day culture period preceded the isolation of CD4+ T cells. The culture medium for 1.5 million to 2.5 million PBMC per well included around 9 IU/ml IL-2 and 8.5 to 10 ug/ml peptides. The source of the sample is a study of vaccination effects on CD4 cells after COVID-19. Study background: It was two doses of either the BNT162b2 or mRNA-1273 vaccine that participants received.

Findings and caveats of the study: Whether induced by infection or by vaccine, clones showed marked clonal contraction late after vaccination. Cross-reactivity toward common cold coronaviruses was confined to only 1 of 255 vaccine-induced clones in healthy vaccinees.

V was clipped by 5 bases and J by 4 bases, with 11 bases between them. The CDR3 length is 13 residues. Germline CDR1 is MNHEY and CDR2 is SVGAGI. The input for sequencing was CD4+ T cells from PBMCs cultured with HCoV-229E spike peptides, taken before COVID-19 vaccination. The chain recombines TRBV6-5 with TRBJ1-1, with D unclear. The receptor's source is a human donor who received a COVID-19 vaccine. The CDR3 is CASSRTLATEAFF. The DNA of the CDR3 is TGTGCCAGCAGTAGAACCCTTGCCACTGAAGCTTTCTTT.